A selection of T cell receptor beta chains follows, all from one sample in a study of vaccination and CD4 T cells after COVID-19. TCRdb re-derived calls from the PCR reads in MiXCR, one entry per CDR3 protein. The table has 5,700 or so distinct CDR3 sequences, about 44% seen once. The antigens these receptors bind are not known. The specimen was CD4+ T cells from blood, cultured in vitro. The receptors originated from a human donor who had recovered from COVID-19. The CDR3 runs from the conserved cysteine through the conserved F or W. A D gene is named only where the DNA matches it firmly. Clone size is stated in some rows and not others, as once, few, many or a class when expanded.

d_call: TRBD2
clone_size: NA
v_call: TRBV20-1
j_call: TRBJ2-5
cdr3_nt: TGCAGTGCTAAGACTAGCGGAGCCCAAGAGACCCAGTACTTC
cdr3_aa: CSAKTSGAQETQYF

d_call: NA
clone_size: NA
v_call: TRBV7-3
j_call: TRBJ2-3
cdr3_nt: TGTGCCAGCAGCTTAAATCCAGGGGAAGGAGATACGCAGTATTTT
cdr3_aa: CASSLNPGEGDTQYF

d_call: TRBD2
clone_size: NA
v_call: TRBV20-1
j_call: TRBJ2-3
cdr3_nt: TGCAGTGCTAGAGATCTAGAACTAGCGGGAGATACGCAGTATTTT
cdr3_aa: CSARDLELAGDTQYF

d_call: TRBD1
clone_size: medium-sized
v_call: TRBV15
j_call: TRBJ1-5
cdr3_nt: TGTGCCACCAGCAGGCCACAGACAGGGCGTTATCAGCCCCAGCATTTT
cdr3_aa: CATSRPQTGRYQPQHF

d_call: TRBD1
clone_size: once
v_call: TRBV12-3/TRBV12-4
j_call: TRBJ1-5
cdr3_nt: TGTGCCAGCAGCCAACTCGGACAGGGCCACTATCAGCCCCAGCATTTT
cdr3_aa: CASSQLGQGHYQPQHF

d_call: NA
clone_size: few
v_call: TRBV20-1
j_call: TRBJ1-2
cdr3_nt: TGCAGTGCTAGAGATAACGGCCCCATCGGTGGCTACACCTTC
cdr3_aa: CSARDNGPIGGYTF

d_call: NA
clone_size: NA
v_call: TRBV18
j_call: TRBJ2-3
cdr3_nt: TGTGCCAGCTCACCACCGCCAGACGGGAATACGCAGTATTTT
cdr3_aa: CASSPPPDGNTQYF

d_call: NA
clone_size: NA
v_call: TRBV20-1
j_call: TRBJ2-3
cdr3_nt: TGCAGTGCTAGAGTTTTGGGGACTCTCGATACGCAGTATTTT
cdr3_aa: CSARVLGTLDTQYF

d_call: NA
clone_size: NA
v_call: TRBV15
j_call: TRBJ2-7
cdr3_nt: TGTGCCACCAGCACCAGGGGTTACGAGCAGTACTTC
cdr3_aa: CATSTRGYEQYF

d_call: TRBD1
clone_size: NA
v_call: TRBV30
j_call: TRBJ1-2
cdr3_nt: TGTGCCTTCCAGTACAGGGGGCCAGGTGGCTACACCTTC
cdr3_aa: CAFQYRGPGGYTF

d_call: NA
clone_size: NA
v_call: TRBV11-3
j_call: TRBJ2-2
cdr3_nt: TGTGCCAGCAGCTTTAGGACAGCGAACACCGGGGAGCTGTTTTTT
cdr3_aa: CASSFRTANTGELFF

d_call: TRBD1
clone_size: NA
v_call: TRBV20-1
j_call: TRBJ1-2
cdr3_nt: TGCAGTGCTAGACGAACAGGGGGAGAGGGCTACACCTTC
cdr3_aa: CSARRTGGEGYTF

d_call: TRBD2
clone_size: once
v_call: TRBV11-2
j_call: TRBJ2-7
cdr3_nt: TGTGCCAGCAGCTCCCTTAGCGGGAGGGCCGGGGAGCAGTACTTC
cdr3_aa: CASSSLSGRAGEQYF

d_call: NA
clone_size: NA
v_call: TRBV19
j_call: TRBJ1-2
cdr3_nt: TGTGCCAGTAGTAAGGCCGGGACTGACAACTATGGCTACACCTTC
cdr3_aa: CASSKAGTDNYGYTF

d_call: TRBD1
clone_size: NA
v_call: TRBV2
j_call: TRBJ2-5
cdr3_nt: TGTGCCAGCAGTGTCCTCGACAGGGTAGAGACCCAGTACTTC
cdr3_aa: CASSVLDRVETQYF

d_call: NA
clone_size: NA
v_call: TRBV18
j_call: TRBJ2-3
cdr3_nt: TGTGCCAGCTCACATCAACCCGGGACTAGCACAGATACGCAGTATTTT
cdr3_aa: CASSHQPGTSTDTQYF

d_call: NA
clone_size: once
v_call: TRBV10-3
j_call: TRBJ2-7
cdr3_nt: TGTGCCATCAGTGAGTCCGGGTTCTCCTACGAGCAGTACTTC
cdr3_aa: CAISESGFSYEQYF

d_call: TRBD2
clone_size: NA
v_call: TRBV10-3
j_call: TRBJ2-3
cdr3_nt: TGTGCCATCAGTGAGGGACTAGCGGCTTCAGGCGCAGATACGCAGTATTTT
cdr3_aa: CAISEGLAASGADTQYF

d_call: TRBD2
clone_size: NA
v_call: TRBV20-1
j_call: TRBJ2-1
cdr3_nt: TGCAGTGCACGGGGACTAGCCAATGAGCAGTTCTTC
cdr3_aa: CSARGLANEQFF

d_call: TRBD2
clone_size: large
v_call: TRBV14
j_call: TRBJ2-7
cdr3_nt: TGTGCCAGCAGCGTGATCGGGACTAGCGGCTACGAGCAGTACTTC
cdr3_aa: CASSVIGTSGYEQYF

d_call: NA
clone_size: NA
v_call: TRBV7-9
j_call: TRBJ1-3
cdr3_nt: TGTGCCAGCAGCTTAGGCGCGATACAGGGCGCAGGAAACACCATATATTTT
cdr3_aa: CASSLGAIQGAGNTIYF

d_call: TRBD1
clone_size: NA
v_call: TRBV7-9
j_call: TRBJ1-6
cdr3_nt: TGTGCCAGCAGCGTGACAGGGGACGCACCCCTCCACTTT
cdr3_aa: CASSVTGDAPLHF

d_call: TRBD1
clone_size: NA
v_call: TRBV18
j_call: TRBJ1-2
cdr3_nt: TGTGCCAGCTCACCAGAACAGGGGGCAAACTATGGCTACACCTTC
cdr3_aa: CASSPEQGANYGYTF

d_call: TRBD1
clone_size: NA
v_call: TRBV28
j_call: TRBJ1-5
cdr3_nt: TGTGCCAGCAGTTCTCAAACAGGGGGCAATCGGCCCCAGCATTTT
cdr3_aa: CASSSQTGGNRPQHF

d_call: NA
clone_size: NA
v_call: TRBV6-1
j_call: TRBJ2-1
cdr3_nt: TGTGCCAGCTACGCACAGCCGAGCTCCTACAATGAGCAGTTCTTC
cdr3_aa: CASYAQPSSYNEQFF

d_call: NA
clone_size: NA
v_call: TRBV19
j_call: TRBJ1-2
cdr3_nt: TGTGCCAGTAGTATAAGATATGGCTACACCTTC
cdr3_aa: CASSIRYGYTF

d_call: NA
clone_size: large
v_call: TRBV2
j_call: TRBJ1-2
cdr3_nt: TGTGCCAGCAGGGCCAACAGGGACCTTAACTATGGCTACACCTTC
cdr3_aa: CASRANRDLNYGYTF

d_call: TRBD2
clone_size: NA
v_call: TRBV27
j_call: TRBJ2-1
cdr3_nt: TGTGCCAGCAGCGAAGGACTAGCGGGGGCCAATGAGCAGTTCTTC
cdr3_aa: CASSEGLAGANEQFF

d_call: NA
clone_size: NA
v_call: TRBV6-5
j_call: TRBJ2-5
cdr3_nt: TGTGCCAGCAGTTACCCGGGGGCTGACCAAGAGACCCAGTACTTC
cdr3_aa: CASSYPGADQETQYF

d_call: TRBD1
clone_size: NA
v_call: TRBV11-2
j_call: TRBJ2-7
cdr3_nt: TGTGCCAGCAGCCCTGACAGGGTGCCCTCCTACGAGCAGTACTTC
cdr3_aa: CASSPDRVPSYEQYF

d_call: TRBD1
clone_size: NA
v_call: TRBV20-1
j_call: TRBJ1-1
cdr3_nt: TGCAGTGCTAGAGACGGGACAGTAAACACTGAAGCTTTCTTT
cdr3_aa: CSARDGTVNTEAFF

d_call: NA
clone_size: NA
v_call: TRBV6-5
j_call: TRBJ1-1
cdr3_nt: TGTGCCAGCAGTTACTCGACCCGGGGCACTGAAGCTTTCTTT
cdr3_aa: CASSYSTRGTEAFF

d_call: NA
clone_size: NA
v_call: TRBV20-1
j_call: TRBJ2-5
cdr3_nt: TGCAGTGCACCGAGTATAGGCGGAAAAGAGACCCAGTACTTC
cdr3_aa: CSAPSIGGKETQYF

d_call: NA
clone_size: medium-sized
v_call: TRBV20-1
j_call: TRBJ2-5
cdr3_nt: TGCAGTGCTAGAGATACTGCCAGGATCCAAGAGACCCAGTACTTC
cdr3_aa: CSARDTARIQETQYF

d_call: NA
clone_size: NA
v_call: TRBV7-2
j_call: TRBJ1-1
cdr3_nt: TGTGCCAGCAGCCGACAGCAGAACACTGAAGCTTTCTTT
cdr3_aa: CASSRQQNTEAFF

d_call: TRBD1
clone_size: few
v_call: TRBV2
j_call: TRBJ1-5
cdr3_nt: TGTGCCAGCACGGGACAGGTCTCTGGACAGCCCCAGCATTTT
cdr3_aa: CASTGQVSGQPQHF

d_call: TRBD2
clone_size: NA
v_call: TRBV2
j_call: TRBJ2-1
cdr3_nt: TGTGCCAGCAGGCCGACTAGCGGGGGGTTGAATGAGCAGTTCTTC
cdr3_aa: CASRPTSGGLNEQFF

d_call: TRBD1
clone_size: NA
v_call: TRBV14
j_call: TRBJ1-1
cdr3_nt: TGTGCCAGCAGCCTAAGACAGGGTTTGAACACTGAAGCTTTCTTT
cdr3_aa: CASSLRQGLNTEAFF

d_call: NA
clone_size: NA
v_call: TRBV27
j_call: TRBJ2-7
cdr3_nt: TGTGCCAGCAGTTTCCATGGCGGTTTATCCTACGAGCAGTACTTC
cdr3_aa: CASSFHGGLSYEQYF

d_call: TRBD1
clone_size: large
v_call: TRBV20-1
j_call: TRBJ2-1
cdr3_nt: TGCAGTGCGTTGCCGGGACAGGGCTTCAATGAGCAGTTCTTC
cdr3_aa: CSALPGQGFNEQFF

d_call: TRBD1
clone_size: NA
v_call: TRBV12-3/TRBV12-4
j_call: TRBJ1-2
cdr3_nt: TGTGCCAGCAGTGCCTACAGGGGATGGCGTGGCTACACCTTC
cdr3_aa: CASSAYRGWRGYTF

d_call: TRBD2
clone_size: few
v_call: TRBV27
j_call: TRBJ2-3
cdr3_nt: TGTGCCAGCAGTTTCCGTAAGACTAGCGGGGGGGATTTAACAGATACGCAGTATTTT
cdr3_aa: CASSFRKTSGGDLTDTQYF

d_call: TRBD1
clone_size: NA
v_call: TRBV27
j_call: TRBJ1-6
cdr3_nt: TGTGCCAGCAGTACTAGGACAGGGGGCGATAATTCACCCCTCCACTTT
cdr3_aa: CASSTRTGGDNSPLHF

d_call: NA
clone_size: NA
v_call: TRBV2
j_call: TRBJ2-3
cdr3_nt: TGTGCCAGCAACAGGGTGAAGGGCACAGATACGCAGTATTTT
cdr3_aa: CASNRVKGTDTQYF

d_call: TRBD1
clone_size: NA
v_call: TRBV7-9
j_call: TRBJ1-1
cdr3_nt: TGTGCCAGCAGCTTATTTGCGACAGGGGGCGTGAACACTGAAGCTTTCTTT
cdr3_aa: CASSLFATGGVNTEAFF

d_call: NA
clone_size: NA
v_call: TRBV19
j_call: TRBJ1-2
cdr3_nt: TGTGCCAGTAGTATACGTGTAAACTATGGCTACACCTTC
cdr3_aa: CASSIRVNYGYTF

d_call: NA
clone_size: NA
v_call: TRBV19
j_call: TRBJ2-6
cdr3_nt: TGTGCCAGTAGTATCACAGGGACGCAAGGGGCCAACGTCCTGACTTTC
cdr3_aa: CASSITGTQGANVLTF

d_call: NA
clone_size: NA
v_call: TRBV18
j_call: TRBJ2-3
cdr3_nt: TGTGCCAGCTCACCGGACTACTCAGATACGCAGTATTTT
cdr3_aa: CASSPDYSDTQYF

d_call: TRBD2
clone_size: NA
v_call: TRBV20-1
j_call: TRBJ2-3
cdr3_nt: TGCAGTCCCAGACTAGCAACAGATACGCAGTATTTT
cdr3_aa: CSPRLATDTQYF

d_call: TRBD1
clone_size: NA
v_call: TRBV20-1
j_call: TRBJ1-2
cdr3_nt: TGCAGTGTACCGCGGGACAGACCTTATGGCTACACCTTC
cdr3_aa: CSVPRDRPYGYTF

d_call: NA
clone_size: NA
v_call: TRBV12-3/TRBV12-4
j_call: TRBJ1-2
cdr3_nt: TGTGCCAGCAGCCGAACAGATGGTTCCTATGGCTACACCTTC
cdr3_aa: CASSRTDGSYGYTF

d_call: TRBD1
clone_size: NA
v_call: TRBV6-4
j_call: TRBJ2-5
cdr3_nt: TGTGCCAGCAGTGTCTTAGGGGACAGCAAAAAAGAGACCCAGTACTTC
cdr3_aa: CASSVLGDSKKETQYF

d_call: TRBD2
clone_size: NA
v_call: TRBV11-3
j_call: TRBJ2-1
cdr3_nt: TGTGCCAGCAGCTCAGTAGCGGGAGGGTACAATGAGCAGTTCTTC
cdr3_aa: CASSSVAGGYNEQFF

d_call: NA
clone_size: NA
v_call: TRBV18
j_call: TRBJ1-2
cdr3_nt: TGTGCCAGCTCACCACTATCCGGAAACTATGGCTACACCTTC
cdr3_aa: CASSPLSGNYGYTF

d_call: TRBD1
clone_size: NA
v_call: TRBV20-1
j_call: TRBJ2-7
cdr3_nt: TGCAGTGCTAGCAGGGGGCAGGACGAGCAGTACTTC
cdr3_aa: CSASRGQDEQYF

d_call: NA
clone_size: NA
v_call: TRBV19
j_call: TRBJ2-6
cdr3_nt: TGTGCCAGTAGGGACAGCTCTGGGGCCAACGTCCTGACTTTC
cdr3_aa: CASRDSSGANVLTF

d_call: NA
clone_size: NA
v_call: TRBV20-1
j_call: TRBJ2-3
cdr3_nt: TGCAGTGTGGTGCTCTGGCGGGGCACAGATACGCAGTATTTT
cdr3_aa: CSVVLWRGTDTQYF

d_call: NA
clone_size: NA
v_call: TRBV7-9
j_call: TRBJ1-1
cdr3_nt: TGTGCCGCAAAACAGGGAGGGAACACTGAAGCTTTCTTT
cdr3_aa: CAAKQGGNTEAFF